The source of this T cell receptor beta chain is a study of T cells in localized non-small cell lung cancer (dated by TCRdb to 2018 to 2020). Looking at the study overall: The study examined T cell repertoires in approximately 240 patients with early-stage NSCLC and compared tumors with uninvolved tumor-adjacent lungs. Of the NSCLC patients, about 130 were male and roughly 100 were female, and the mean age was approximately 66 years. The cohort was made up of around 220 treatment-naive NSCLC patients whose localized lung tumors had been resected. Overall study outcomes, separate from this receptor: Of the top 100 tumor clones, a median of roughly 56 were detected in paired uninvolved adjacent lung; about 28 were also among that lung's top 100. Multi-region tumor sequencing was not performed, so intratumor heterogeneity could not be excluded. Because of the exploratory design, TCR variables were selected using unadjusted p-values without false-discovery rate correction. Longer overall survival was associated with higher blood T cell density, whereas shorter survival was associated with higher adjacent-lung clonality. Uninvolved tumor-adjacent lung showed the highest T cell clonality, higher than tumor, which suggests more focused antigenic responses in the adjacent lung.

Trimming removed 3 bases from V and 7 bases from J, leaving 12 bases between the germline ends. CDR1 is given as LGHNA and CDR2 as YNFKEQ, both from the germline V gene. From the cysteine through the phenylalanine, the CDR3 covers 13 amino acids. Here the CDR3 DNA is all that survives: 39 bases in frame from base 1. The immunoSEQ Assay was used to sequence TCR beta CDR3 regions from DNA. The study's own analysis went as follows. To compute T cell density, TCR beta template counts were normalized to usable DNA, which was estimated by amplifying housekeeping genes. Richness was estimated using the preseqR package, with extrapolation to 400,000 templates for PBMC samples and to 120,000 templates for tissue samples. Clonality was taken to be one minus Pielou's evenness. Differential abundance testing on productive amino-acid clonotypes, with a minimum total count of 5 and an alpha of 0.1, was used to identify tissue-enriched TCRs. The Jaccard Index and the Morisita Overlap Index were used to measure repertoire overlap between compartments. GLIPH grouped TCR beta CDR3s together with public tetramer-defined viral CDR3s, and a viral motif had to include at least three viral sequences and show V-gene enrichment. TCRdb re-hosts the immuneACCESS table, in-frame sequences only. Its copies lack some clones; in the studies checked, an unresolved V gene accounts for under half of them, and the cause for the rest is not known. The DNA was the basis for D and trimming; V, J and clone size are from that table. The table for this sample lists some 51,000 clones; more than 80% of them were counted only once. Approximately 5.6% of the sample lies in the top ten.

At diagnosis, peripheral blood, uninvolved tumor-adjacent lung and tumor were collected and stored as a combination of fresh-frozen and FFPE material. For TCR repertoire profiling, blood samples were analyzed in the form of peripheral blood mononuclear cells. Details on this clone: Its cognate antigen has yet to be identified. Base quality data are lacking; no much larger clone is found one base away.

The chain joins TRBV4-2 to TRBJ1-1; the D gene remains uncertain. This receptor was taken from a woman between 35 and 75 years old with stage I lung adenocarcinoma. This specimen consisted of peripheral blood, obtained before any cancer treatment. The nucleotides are TGTGCCAGCAGCCAGACGACAATGGGTGAAGCTTTCTTT. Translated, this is CASSQTTMGEAFF.